The source of this T cell receptor beta chain is a study of T cell repertoires in cytomegalovirus infection. This clonotype was seen more than once but under ten times. TCRdb called the reads again in MiXCR, with one record for every CDR3 protein. The sample includes some 240,000 distinct CDR3 sequences, about 15% of them seen just once. The sequence was collected from a human donor in good health (CMV status not recorded). Some clones in this sample may be carry-over from other donors' samples. The source material was CD8+ T cells from PBMCs.

CDR3 sequence reads: CASSLRRSGPLRAYEQYF. The CDR3 DNA reads as TGTGCCAGCAGTTTACGCCGCTCCGGGCCCCTGAGAGCCTACGAGCAGTACTTC. V gene TRBV12-3 or TRBV12-4 combines with J gene TRBJ2-7; D unclear. The CDR3 spans 18 residues. Trimming cost V 2 bases and J 2 bases, with 22 bases left between them.